This T cell receptor beta chain came from a study of T cell responses to AZD1222 COVID-19 vaccine. Points from the study as a whole: Every sample of the repertoires postdated the peak T cell response. Clonal diversity was possibly underestimated, and the donors were mostly white British, with more females. Nearly half of spike-specific TCRs reportedly target unmutated variant regions. Spike-specific TCR breadth and depth were elevated following two AZD1222 doses.

The CDR3 is 11 amino acids in total, end residues counted. The V gene's germline CDR1 is SGHVS and CDR2 FNYEAQ. Repertoires were generated with immunoSEQ multiplex PCR, while TCRdb's copy carries only in-frame clones and drops some. The data show 150,000 to 200,000 clones, around 93% seen once. Of note for this clone: Antigen specificity is unknown. This likely comes from a read error, as the CDR3 has no conserved phenylalanine or tryptophan at its end. The DNA is omitted, as the CDR3 cannot be located on it reliably, and the CDR3 follows TCRdb's listing.

Sequencing was performed on peripheral blood, taken on day 0 of AZD1222 vaccination. This clonotype originated in an adult in good health. The chain recombines TRBV7-6 with TRBJ2-3; the table's D gene call, TRBD2, was not cross checked with the DNA. CDR3 sequence: CASSLNSPLVS.